This passage covers 16 T cell receptor beta chains from one sample sequenced in a study of PD-L1 blockade in urothelial cancer. Profiled with immunoSEQ multiplex PCR; TCRdb holds only in-frame clones, not every one. The data hold 37,000 or so clones, with 82% observed a single time. This material consisted of PBMCs, taken around atezolizumab (anti-PD-L1) treatment. The source is a man aged 60 to 75 with urothelial cancer.

The chain has TRBV2 and TRBJ2-1; 7 bases match TRBD1. Germline CDR1 reads SNHLY; CDR2 reads FYNNEI. The V and J ends lost 8 bases and 1 base, in that order; junction bases with no gene match: 8. The CDR3 totals 15 residues. CDR3 residues: CASFFDRASYNEQFF. CDR3 DNA: TGTGCCAGCTTCTTTGACAGGGCGTCCTACAATGAGCAGTTCTTC.

The chain links TRBV28 to TRBJ2-7, with TRBD2 as a possible D gene (6 bases). Germline values: CDR1 MDHEN, CDR2 SYDVKM. This CDR3 is built from 12 residues. The CDR3 nucleotides are TGTGCAGCCCGGGACTCATTCTACGAGCAGTACTTC. Its protein is CAARDSFYEQYF.

This rearrangement joins TRBV5-6 to TRBJ2-7; a weak D match, TRBD1 (6 bases). This CDR3 spans 16 amino acids. The germline V gene encodes CDR1 SGHDT and CDR2 YYEEEE. Trimming stripped 0 bases from V and 2 bases from J, with 15 bases between. This CDR3 is CASSLARDTGAYEQYF. In DNA, the CDR3 is TGTGCCAGCAGCTTGGCCCGGGACACTGGGGCCTACGAGCAGTACTTC.

The chain carries TRBV7-9 and TRBJ2-3, with TRBD1 matching over 10 bases. There are 13 residues in the CDR3. Germline V gene data show CDR1 as SEHNR and CDR2 as FQNEAQ (reference sequence). V trimming: 8 bases; J trimming: 4 bases; junction bases outside the gene matches: 3. The CDR3, as DNA: TGTGCCAGCCGACAGGGGGCCGCAGATACGCAGTATTTT. Amino acids: CASRQGAADTQYF. Complete variable domain (other parts from reference TRBV7-9 and TRBJ2-3): DTGVSQNPRHKITKRGQNVTFRCDPISEHNRLYWYRQTLGQGPEFLTYFQNEAQLEKSRLLSDRFSAERPKGSFSTLEIQRTEQGDSAMYLCASRQGAADTQYFGPGTRLTVL.

The rearrangement uses TRBV5-6 and TRBJ2-3; 8 positions agree with TRBD1. Germline V gene data show CDR1 as SGHDT and CDR2 as YYEEEE. This CDR3 has 15 amino acids. V lost 3 bases to trimming and J lost 0 bases; unmatched junction nucleotides: 3. CDR3: CASSSRTGSTDTQYF. In nucleotides, the CDR3 is TGTGCCAGCAGCTCCAGGACAGGGAGCACAGATACGCAGTATTTT.

The rearrangement joins TRBV19 to TRBJ1-1, with TRBD1 identical over 8 bases. V shed 6 bases, J shed 2 bases, and the junction held 5 bases outside the gene matches. The germline V gene has CDR1 LNHDA and CDR2 SQIVND (reference sequence). This CDR3 has 14 residues. The CDR3 DNA reads as TGTGCCAGTAGCAAGGACAGGGTCAACACTGAAGCTTTCTTT. Translation gives CASSKDRVNTEAFF.

The V gene is TRBV11-2, the J gene TRBJ2-2; 8 bases map to TRBD1. The ends lost 8 bases at V and 4 bases at J; junction bases unmatched: 6. The germline V gene has CDR1 SGHAT and CDR2 FQNNGV. This CDR3 spans 14 amino acids. This chain's CDR3 is CASSPDRATGELFF. The CDR3 coding sequence is TGTGCCAGCTCCCCGGACAGGGCCACCGGGGAGCTGTTTTTT.

The chain links TRBV4-2 to TRBJ1-3, with D uncertain. Trimming left V 3 bases short and J 0 bases short, with 9 bases between. The CDR3 contains 15 residues. Germline V gene lookup returns CDR1 LGHNA and CDR2 YNFKEQ. In DNA form, the CDR3 reads TGTGCCAGCAGCCATCATCCAGGCTCTGGAAACACCATATATTTT. Its translation is CASSHHPGSGNTIYF.

In DNA form, the CDR3 reads TGTGCCAGCAGCCGACAGGGGTTCAGAAACACCATATATTTT. Its protein is CASSRQGFRNTIYF. This chain joins TRBV7-2 and TRBJ1-3; 8 nucleotides match TRBD1. From germline, CDR1 is SGHTA and CDR2 FQGNSA. V dropped 5 bases and J dropped 5; count of bases not matched to a gene: 5. The length of the CDR3 is 14 residues.

This clone turned up a few times. This same CDR3 is encoded by further DNA sequences in the sample. The CDR3 DNA reads TGTGCCAGCAGTTACTCAGGGAGGGGACAAGAGACCCAGTACTTC. Translating it yields CASSYSGRGQETQYF. The V and J genes are TRBV6-5 and TRBJ2-5; 7 bases match TRBD2. CDR1 MNHEY and CDR2 SVGAGI come from the germline V gene. This CDR3 comprises 15 residues. J was trimmed by 2 bases and V by 0 bases; bases with no gene match: 3.

V and J are TRBV2 and TRBJ1-4; D gene uncertain. The germline V gene has CDR1 SNHLY and CDR2 FYNNEI. The CDR3 sequence is 14 residues long. Trimming shortened V by 6 bases and J by 0 bases, and 8 bases separated the two germline ends. The CDR3, as DNA: TGTGCCAGCAGGCCGGTAACAACTAATGAAAAACTGTTTTTT. It yields the protein CASRPVTTNEKLFF. The full variable domain, rest sourced from reference TRBV2 and TRBJ1-4, is EPEVTQTPSHQVTQMGQEVILRCVPISNHLYFYWYRQILGQKVEFLVSFYNNEISEKSEIFDDQFSVERPDGSNFTLKIRSTKLEDSAMYFCASRPVTTNEKLFFGSGTQLSVL.

This chain uses TRBV5-1 with TRBJ1-1, with D unclear. This CDR3 contains 14 residues. CDR1 is SGHRS, CDR2 YFSETQ, per germline. CDR3 bases: TGCGCTACTAGCCTAGAGGGTGTAGGCACTGAAGCTTTCTTT. It yields the protein CATSLEGVGTEAFF.

The V gene is TRBV6-6, the J gene TRBJ1-1; D is perhaps TRBD1 (6 bases). CDR1 and CDR2 (germline): MNHNY, SVGAGI (reference sequence). V was clipped by 2 bases and J by 4 bases, with 14 bases between them. The CDR3 contains 15 residues. CDR3 in DNA: TGTGCCAGCAGTTACCCGCCAGGGGCAAGCACTGAAGCTTTCTTT. Residues: CASSYPPGASTEAFF.

V usage is TRBV29-1 and J usage is TRBJ2-1; 10 bases agree with TRBD1. J gave up 0 bases and V 7 bases, and 6 bases lay outside the gene matches. CDR3 size: 15 residues. CDR1 SQVTM and CDR2 ANQGSEA come from the germline V gene. DNA for the CDR3: TGCAGCGCCACCGACAGGGGGCCCTCCTACAATGAGCAGTTCTTC. Protein sequence: CSATDRGPSYNEQFF.

This chain joins TRBV6-5 and TRBJ2-2, with D unclear. V gave up 0 bases and J gave up 4 bases, with 6 bases separating them. This CDR3 is 14 amino acids long. Looked up from germline, CDR1 is MNHEY and CDR2 is SVGAGI. The DNA for the CDR3 is TGTGCCAGCAGTTACTCGCCGGGCACCGGGGAGCTGTTTTTT. As protein: CASSYSPGTGELFF.

Only a few counts were recorded for this clone. V and J are TRBV11-2 and TRBJ1-6; D is ambiguous. V was pared by 1 base and J by 16 bases, with 11 bases between. CDR3 length equals 12 residues. Per germline, CDR1 SGHAT and CDR2 FQNNGV. As DNA, the CDR3 is TGTGCCAGCAGCTTAGGAGAGGTTCCGCTCCACTTT. Its translation: CASSLGEVPLHF.